This TCR beta chain was identified in a study of blood T cell repertoires in COVID-19. Study information: Spain, Italy and the United States supplied samples that represented acute and convalescent COVID-19. The analysed material was cDNA or gDNA that came from T cells, B-cell-depleted T cells, or PBMCs.

The V gene lost 4 bases and the J gene lost 8 bases, with 15 bases spanning the gap. The length of the CDR3 is 14 residues. CDR1 and CDR2 from the germline V gene are SNHLY and FYNNEI. As originally analysed: Estimated nucleated cell counts came from reference gene primer amplification. Measured with immunoSEQ multiplex PCR; TCRdb has only the in-frame clones, and not every one. D and trimming were read from the DNA, whereas the V and J calls and clone size are those reported in that table. The profile shows 100,000 or so clones, roughly 84% of them singletons. The receptor's source is a human donor in a cohort sampled during active COVID-19. This sequence joins TRBV2 and TRBJ2-1, with a weak D call TRBD2 (5 bases). Sequenced input: peripheral blood. CDR3 coding DNA: TGTGCCAGCAGTGTGATACTACCCGGGGATGAGCAGTTCTTC. Its protein is CASSVILPGDEQFF.